This is a list of T cell receptor beta chains from one sample in a study of a mutant IDH1 vaccine in newly diagnosed glioma. Generated by immunoSEQ multiplex PCR, the TCRdb table keeps only in-frame clones and is missing some. The sample holds 100,000 to 120,000 clones; about 90% are singletons and the top ten take roughly 0.65%. No antigens are known for them. Specimen: PBMCs, collected from a glioma patient whose treatment included an IDH1 peptide vaccine. The source of these receptors is a woman between 45 and 65 years old with glioma. Each CDR3 is given with its conserved first and last residue. D genes are given only for firm matches. Expanded clones get a size class; other rows say once, few or many, or leave the size out.

CASHGQANQPQHF | TGTGCCAGCCACGGACAGGCAAATCAGCCCCAGCATTTT | TRBD1 | - | TRBJ1-5 | TRBV2
CASSVGQGGNTEAFF | TGTGCCAGCAGCGTTGGACAGGGAGGGAACACTGAAGCTTTCTTT | TRBD1 | - | TRBJ1-1 | TRBV9
CASSGLLAGGRFF | TGTGCCAGTAGCGGACTTCTAGCGGGAGGACGGTTCTTC | TRBD2 | - | TRBJ2-1 | TRBV19
CAITPGNTEAFF | TGTGCCATCACCCCTGGGAACACTGAAGCTTTCTTT | - | - | TRBJ1-1 | TRBV10-3
CASSFESYNEQFF | TGTGCCAGCAGCTTTGAGTCCTACAATGAGCAGTTCTTC | - | - | TRBJ2-1 | TRBV7-2
CASSFKGRWNYGYTF | TGTGCCAGCAGTTTTAAGGGGCGATGGAACTATGGCTACACCTTC | - | few | TRBJ1-2 | TRBV28
CASSQRQGIGNIQYF | TGTGCCAGCAGCCAACGACAGGGGATTGGAAACATTCAGTACTTC | TRBD1 | - | TRBJ2-4 | TRBV14
CASSFFSGDYEQYF | TGTGCCAGCAGCTTTTTTAGCGGGGACTACGAGCAGTACTTC | TRBD2 | - | TRBJ2-7 | TRBV7-8
CASSPGDGDTQYF | TGTGCCAGCAGTCCAGGGGATGGAGATACGCAGTATTTT | - | - | TRBJ2-3 | TRBV25-1
CASSSEGAGESYEQYF | TGCGCCAGCAGCTCGGAGGGTGCGGGAGAGAGCTACGAGCAGTACTTC | TRBD2 | once | TRBJ2-7 | TRBV5-1
CASSFELRRTYGYTF | TGTGCCAGCAGCTTTGAGCTCAGACGGACCTATGGCTACACCTTC | - | - | TRBJ1-2 | TRBV5-8
CASSSYGYTF | TGTGCCAGTAGTAGCTATGGCTACACCTTC | - | - | TRBJ1-2 | TRBV19
CASSQDRRENVYEQYF | TGCGCCAGCAGCCAAGATCGAAGGGAAAATGTCTACGAGCAGTACTTC | - | - | TRBJ2-7 | TRBV4-1
CASSSYGTDRLGYTF | TGTGCCAGCAGCTCGTACGGGACAGACCGCTTAGGCTACACCTTC | TRBD1 | - | TRBJ1-2 | TRBV7-3
CASSLKPGLPF | TGTGCCAGCAGCTTAAAACCGGGACTCCCATTC | - | - | TRBJ2-7 | TRBV11-1
CASSLSAGGRSYEQYF | TGTGCCAGCAGTTTATCCGCGGGAGGAAGGTCCTACGAGCAGTACTTC | TRBD2 | - | TRBJ2-7 | TRBV28
CASSPDQSTEAFF | TGTGCCAGCTCACCAGACCAAAGCACTGAAGCTTTCTTT | - | once | TRBJ1-1 | TRBV18
CATSRAGTTNEKLFF | TGTGCCACCAGCAGAGCCGGGACTACAAATGAAAAACTGTTTTTT | - | - | TRBJ1-4 | TRBV15
CASTSGDAQYF | TGTGCCAGCACGTCAGGGGATGCGCAGTACTTC | - | - | TRBJ2-7 | TRBV6-5
CASSFSGSSYNEQFF | TGTGCCAGCAGTTTCAGCGGGAGCTCCTACAATGAGCAGTTCTTC | TRBD2 | - | TRBJ2-1 | TRBV7-9
CASKDRAYRTYEQYF | TGTGCCAGCAAGGACAGGGCTTATCGCACCTACGAGCAGTACTTC | TRBD1 | - | TRBJ2-7 | TRBV2
CSVKGQGVYGYTF | TGCAGCGTAAAGGGACAGGGGGTCTATGGCTACACCTTC | TRBD1 | - | TRBJ1-2 | TRBV29-1
CASSDTRLGNQPQHF | TGTGCCAGCAGTGACACCAGGCTGGGGAATCAGCCCCAGCATTTT | - | few | TRBJ1-5 | TRBV25-1
CASSPPREVGYEQYF | TGTGCTAGCAGCCCCCCGCGGGAGGTGGGCTACGAGCAGTACTTC | TRBD2 | - | TRBJ2-7 | TRBV7-7
CASSLAPRGQYF | TGCGCCAGCAGCTTGGCCCCCCGGGGGCAGTATTTT | - | - | TRBJ2-3 | TRBV5-1
CASSPSGNTEAFF | TGTGCCAGCTCACCATCCGGTAACACTGAAGCTTTCTTT | - | - | TRBJ1-1 | TRBV18
CASSLMRTGEQYF | TGTGCCAGCAGCTTAATGAGGACGGGGGAGCAGTACTTC | - | - | TRBJ2-7 | TRBV7-2
CASSYSSSITFYGYTF | TGTGCCAGCAGTTACTCGTCCTCAATAACGTTCTATGGCTACACCTTC | - | - | TRBJ1-2 | TRBV6-6
CASSYRAEAFF | TGTGCCAGCAGTTACCGGGCTGAAGCTTTCTTT | - | - | TRBJ1-1 | TRBV6-5
CASSQIDNRGQYF | TGTGCCAGCAGCCAAATCGACAACCGGGGGCAGTACTTC | - | - | TRBJ2-7 | TRBV14
CAWCFGTTYNSPLHF | TGTGCCTGGTGTTTCGGGACGACTTATAATTCACCCCTCCACTTT | - | - | TRBJ1-6 | TRBV30
CASSAGQGANTEAFF | TGTGCCAGCAGTGCAGGACAAGGCGCGAACACTGAAGCTTTCTTT | - | - | TRBJ1-1 | TRBV6-1
CASSMQQGDTDTQYF | TGTGCCAGTAGTATGCAACAGGGGGACACAGATACGCAGTATTTT | TRBD1 | - | TRBJ2-3 | TRBV19
CASTERGQGANTGELFF | TGTGCCAGCACCGAAAGGGGGCAGGGGGCGAACACCGGGGAGCTGTTTTTT | TRBD1 | - | TRBJ2-2 | TRBV2
CASHLEGNTIYF | TGTGCCAGCCACCTGGAGGGGAACACCATATATTTT | - | once | TRBJ1-3 | TRBV18
CASSFGLAGGVYEQYF | TGTGCCAGCAGCTTCGGACTAGCGGGAGGGGTATACGAGCAGTACTTC | TRBD2 | - | TRBJ2-7 | TRBV5-5
CASNIKGEYYGYTF | TGTGCCAGTAATATTAAGGGGGAATACTATGGCTACACCTTC | - | - | TRBJ1-2 | TRBV2